Following are 25 T cell receptor beta chains from one sample sequenced in a study of T cell responses to AZD1222 COVID-19 vaccine. The protocol was immunoSEQ multiplex PCR, while the TCRdb copy is restricted to in-frame clones and leaves out a portion. The sample shows 120,000 to 150,000 clones, around 90% of them seen only once. The sequencing here drew on peripheral blood, taken 28 days after the second dose of the MenACWY control vaccine. Receptor source: an adult who received the MenACWY meningococcal vaccine as a control.

This chain connects TRBV7-9 to TRBJ2-5; 10 positions match TRBD1. Losses at the gene ends were 4 bases for V and 4 bases for J; bases not matched to a gene: 9. CDR1 is SEHNR and CDR2 is FQNEAQ in the germline V gene (reference sequence). The CDR3 is 16 residues long. CDR3 coding DNA: TGTGCCAGCAGCTCCGACAAGGGACAGGGGCGAGAGACCCAGTACTTC. It encodes CASSSDKGQGRETQYF.

This rearrangement joins TRBV6-2 or TRBV6-3 to TRBJ2-1, with 7 positions matching TRBD2. V lost 5 bases and J lost 15; bases outside the gene matches: 16. CDR1 is MNHEY and CDR2 is SVGEGT in the germline V gene. This CDR3 contains 14 residues. The CDR3 sequence: CASSKREVSREGFF. CDR3 in DNA: TGTGCCAGCAGTAAACGAGAAGTTTCAAGGGAGGGGTTCTTC.

This rearrangement joins TRBV5-1 to TRBJ1-3; D is uncertain. Germline values: CDR1 SGHRS, CDR2 YFSETQ. V dropped 1 base and J dropped 0 bases, with 11 bases sitting between them. The CDR3 length is 16 residues. For the CDR3, the DNA is TGCGCCAGCAGCTTGCTCGGGCAGAACTCTGGAAACACCATATATTTT. Residues: CASSLLGQNSGNTIYF.

This chain joins TRBV5-1 and TRBJ2-2; D is perhaps TRBD1 (5 bases). The ends were cut back, 0 bases at V and 7 bases at J, with 13 bases in the middle. The CDR3 sequence is 15 residues long. Per germline, CDR1 SGHRS and CDR2 YFSETQ. For the CDR3, the DNA is TGCGCCAGCAGCTTGGTATGGACAATGAACGGGGAGCTGTTTTTT. It yields the protein CASSLVWTMNGELFF.

The CDR3, as DNA: TGTGCCAGCAGCTTAATGGGACAGACTGAAGCTTTCTTT. Amino acid sequence: CASSLMGQTEAFF. J is TRBJ1-1 and V is TRBV11-2, with TRBD1 matching over 7 bases. The CDR3 length is 13 residues. V shed 2 bases, J shed 5 bases, and the junction held 2 bases outside the gene matches. Per the germline V gene, CDR1 is SGHAT and CDR2 is FQNNGV.

On this clone: The same CDR3 is also encoded by other DNA sequences in this sample. J is TRBJ2-5 and V is TRBV19, with TRBD1 as a possible D gene (5 bases). V shed 6 bases and J shed 4 bases, with 18 bases lying between them. CDR1 is LNHDA, CDR2 SQIVND, per germline (reference sequence). CDR3 length: 15 amino acids. CDR3 in DNA: TGTGCCAGTAGCGGTCGACACCAGGGTGGAGAGACCCAGTACTTC. Translating it yields CASSGRHQGGETQYF.

The chain links TRBV19 to TRBJ1-1; D unresolved. Looked up from germline, CDR1 is LNHDA and CDR2 is SQIVND (reference sequence). Trimming removed 5 bases from V and 3 bases from J, with 10 bases in between. CDR3 length equals 13 residues. CDR3 in DNA: TGTGCCAGTAGTCGGGGTAGTCACACTGAAGCTTTCTTT. Amino acid sequence: CASSRGSHTEAFF.

The gene calls are TRBV5-6 and TRBJ1-1; 9 bases match TRBD1. With 4 bases clipped from V and 4 bases from J, the junction kept 5 bases outside the gene matches. The germline V gene has CDR1 SGHDT and CDR2 YYEEEE. This CDR3 comprises 14 residues. CDR3 coding DNA: TGTGCCAGCAGCCCGGGGACAGGGTTCACTGAAGCTTTCTTT. It yields the protein CASSPGTGFTEAFF.

This clone was observed a single time. This chain uses TRBV2 with TRBJ2-4, with TRBD1 matching over 7 bases. The V gene end was trimmed by 7 bases and the J gene end by 0 bases; junction bases not matched to a gene: 6. Germline loops: CDR1 SNHLY, CDR2 FYNNEI. CDR3 length: 15 amino acids. CDR3: CASKGGRIAKNIQYF. The CDR3 DNA sequence: TGTGCCAGCAAAGGGGGCCGGATAGCCAAAAACATTCAGTACTTC. Full variable domain (remainder filled in from reference TRBV2 and TRBJ2-4): EPEVTQTPSHQVTQMGQEVILRCVPISNHLYFYWYRQILGQKVEFLVSFYNNEISEKSEIFDDQFSVERPDGSNFTLKIRSTKLEDSAMYFCASKGGRIAKNIQYFGAGTRLSVL.

The rearrangement links TRBV11-3 to TRBJ2-7; D is unresolved. Per germline, CDR1 SGHNT and CDR2 YENEEA. CDR3 length: 11 amino acids. The V gene lost 4 bases and the J gene lost 4 bases, with 5 bases spanning the gap. The CDR3 DNA is TGTGCCAGCAGCTCCATGTACGAGCAGTACTTC. It specifies CASSSMYEQYF.

This clone has a single count. This CDR3 reads CASSPGQGSYEQYF. Written as DNA, the CDR3 is TGTGCCAGCAGTCCGGGACAGGGGAGCTACGAGCAGTACTTC. The chain joins TRBV2 to TRBJ2-7; TRBD1 matches 10 bases. This CDR3 has 14 amino acids. The V gene end was trimmed by 5 bases and the J gene end by 3 bases; junction bases not matched to a gene: 4. Germline loops: CDR1 SNHLY, CDR2 FYNNEI.

This clone appeared a single time. The chain links TRBV5-8 to TRBJ1-1; D unclear. The CDR3 extends over 14 amino acids. V lost 2 bases and J 2 bases, leaving 10 bases between the germline ends. In germline, CDR1 is SGHTS, CDR2 YDEGEE. The CDR3 loop reads CASSLFEGNTEAFF. As DNA, the CDR3 is TGTGCCAGCAGCTTATTTGAGGGAAACACTGAAGCTTTCTTT.

V is TRBV28 and J is TRBJ2-7; TRBD2 might be the D (5 bases). V lost 6 bases, J lost 4 bases, and 16 bases lay in between. This CDR3 has 14 residues. Germline V gene lookup returns CDR1 MDHEN and CDR2 SYDVKM. This CDR3 is CASSRGPSGYEQYF. The CDR3 DNA reads as TGTGCCAGCAGCCGCGGCCCGAGCGGTTACGAGCAGTACTTC.

The chain links TRBV28 to TRBJ2-3; a possible D gene is TRBD1 (7 bases). Trimming left V 5 bases short and J 0 bases short, with 18 bases between. Per germline, CDR1 MDHEN and CDR2 SYDVKM. The CDR3 totals 17 residues. CDR3 amino acids: CASSGPGDSTSTDTQYF. For the CDR3, the DNA is TGTGCCAGCAGTGGGCCGGGGGACAGCACTAGCACAGATACGCAGTATTTT.

The chain combines TRBV12-3 or TRBV12-4 with TRBJ1-1, with unresolved D. Trimming took 3 bases from V and 9 from J, leaving 11 bases between them. The CDR3 loop spans 12 amino acids. CDR3 DNA: TGTGCCAGCAGTTTTGGATCGTCCCAAGCTTTCTTT. It yields the protein CASSFGSSQAFF.

The V call is TRBV7-9, the J call TRBJ2-7, with D uncertain. The germline gives CDR1 SEHNR, CDR2 FQNEAQ (reference sequence). This CDR3 contains 13 residues. Deletions cut 6 bases from V and 2 bases from J, with 11 bases between. This CDR3 is CASSSQKTYEQYF. DNA of the CDR3: TGTGCCAGCAGTTCACAGAAGACCTACGAGCAGTACTTC.

The chain joins TRBV4-2 to TRBJ1-4; no reliable D call. The V and J ends lost 3 bases and 0 bases respectively, with 8 bases between them. Germline loops: CDR1 LGHNA, CDR2 YNFKEQ. The CDR3 sequence is 15 residues long. CDR3 protein: CASSHQGSTNEKLFF. In nucleotides, the CDR3 is TGTGCCAGCAGCCACCAAGGTTCAACTAATGAAAAACTGTTTTTT.

The genes are TRBV19 and TRBJ2-1; 8 nucleotides line up with TRBD2. CDR1 LNHDA and CDR2 SQIVND come from the germline V gene (reference sequence). The CDR3 is made up of 14 amino acids. Trimming removed 10 bases from V and 6 bases from J; junction bases left unmatched: 11. The CDR3 DNA sequence: TGTGCCACTAGGGAGACTAGCGTTTCCAATGAGCAGTTCTTC. Protein: CATRETSVSNEQFF.

This clone was seen only a few times. The gene calls are TRBV19 and TRBJ1-1, with no clear D. The length of the CDR3 is 15 residues. Germline CDR1 is LNHDA and CDR2 is SQIVND (reference sequence). Trimming took off 6 bases at V and 1 base at J, with 15 bases between the two ends. This CDR3 reads CASSGLGAGNTEAFF. CDR3 in DNA: TGTGCCAGTAGCGGACTAGGCGCCGGGAACACTGAAGCTTTCTTT.

The chain uses TRBV6-5 and TRBJ2-1, with TRBD2 matching 9 bases. The V gene end was trimmed by 6 bases and the J gene end by 7 bases; junction bases not matched to a gene: 7. Germline values: CDR1 MNHEY, CDR2 SVGAGI. This CDR3 has 14 amino acids. The CDR3 here is CASSLIAGANEQFF. In nucleotides, the CDR3 is TGTGCCAGCAGCCTCATAGCGGGAGCTAATGAGCAGTTCTTC.

This chain uses TRBV19 with TRBJ1-3; perhaps TRBD1 as D (5 bases). Between the trimmed V and J ends, which lost 3 bases and 0 bases, there was a span of 12 bases. The CDR3 length is 16 residues. Germline values: CDR1 LNHDA, CDR2 SQIVND (reference sequence). CDR3 region: CASSIPGRNSGNTIYF. In DNA form, the CDR3 reads TGTGCCAGTAGTATTCCGGGGCGGAACTCTGGAAACACCATATATTTT.

The sample holds one count of this clone. The genes are TRBV5-1 and TRBJ2-1; D is possibly TRBD1 (6 bases). The CDR3 is 13 residues long. Trimming removed 5 bases at V and 8 bases at J, with 14 bases between. Germline CDR1 is SGHRS and CDR2 is YFSETQ. Written as DNA, the CDR3 is TGCGCCAGCAGGGAACAGGGTTTTGATGAGCAGTTCTTC. Translation gives CASREQGFDEQFF.

The gene calls are TRBV4-3 and TRBJ2-1; D gene ambiguous. CDR3 size: 13 residues. V was cut by 4 bases and J by 10 bases, with 14 bases left in between. CDR1 is LGHNA and CDR2 is YSLEER in the germline V gene. The DNA for the CDR3 is TGCGCCAGCAGCCGAGGACCGAAGGTGGAGCAGTTCTTC. It codes for CASSRGPKVEQFF.

J is TRBJ1-1 and V is TRBV5-1; D uncertain. CDR1 and CDR2 (germline): SGHRS, YFSETQ. The V gene lost 0 bases and the J gene lost 5 bases, with 14 bases spanning the gap. The CDR3 consists of 15 residues. The CDR3 DNA sequence: TGCGCCAGCAGCTTGGGCCCGCAATCCGGGACTGAAGCTTTCTTT. The encoded protein is CASSLGPQSGTEAFF.

The chain combines TRBV5-4 with TRBJ2-5; 9 bases are shared with TRBD1. The ends lost 0 bases at V and 5 bases at J; junction bases unmatched: 5. This CDR3 has 15 amino acids. Germline lookup yields CDR1 SGHNT and CDR2 YYREEE (reference sequence). The CDR3 sequence: CASSLAGQGGETQYF. The CDR3 DNA is TGTGCCAGCAGCTTGGCGGGACAGGGAGGGGAGACCCAGTACTTC.